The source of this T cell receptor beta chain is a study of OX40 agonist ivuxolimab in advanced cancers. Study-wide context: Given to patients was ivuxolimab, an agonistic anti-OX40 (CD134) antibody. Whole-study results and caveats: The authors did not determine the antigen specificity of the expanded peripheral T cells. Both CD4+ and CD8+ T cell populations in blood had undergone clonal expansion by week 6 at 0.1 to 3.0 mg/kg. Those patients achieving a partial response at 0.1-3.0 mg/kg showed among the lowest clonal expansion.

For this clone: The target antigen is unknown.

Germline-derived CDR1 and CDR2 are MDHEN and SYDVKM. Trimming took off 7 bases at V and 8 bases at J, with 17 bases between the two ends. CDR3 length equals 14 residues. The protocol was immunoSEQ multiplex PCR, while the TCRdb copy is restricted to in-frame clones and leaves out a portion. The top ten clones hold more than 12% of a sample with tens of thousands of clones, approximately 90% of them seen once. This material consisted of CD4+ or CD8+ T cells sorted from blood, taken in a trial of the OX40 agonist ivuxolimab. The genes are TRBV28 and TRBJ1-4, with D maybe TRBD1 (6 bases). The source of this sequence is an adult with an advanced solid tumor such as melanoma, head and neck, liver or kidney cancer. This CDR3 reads CASTPGVGWEKLFF. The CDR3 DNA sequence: TGTGCCAGCACTCCAGGGGTAGGCTGGGAAAAACTGTTTTTT. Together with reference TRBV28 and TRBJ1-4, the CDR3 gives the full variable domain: DVKVTQSSRYLVKRTGEKVFLECVQDMDHENMFWYRQDPGLGLRLIYFSYDVKMKEKGDIPEGYSVSREKKERFSLILESASTNQTSMYLCASTPGVGWEKLFFGSGTQLSVL.